The following is a TCR beta chain sequence with its context. This clone was detected once. The antigen it recognizes is unknown. Base-call qualities are not available, and no considerably larger clone is one nucleotide away. The CDR3, cysteine through phenylalanine, is 15 amino acids long. Only CDR3 DNA remains: 45 bases, in frame from the first base. CDR1 is given as SGHRS and CDR2 as YFSETQ, both from the germline V gene. Germline trimming amounts to 4 bases on V and 0 bases on J, with 1 as the count of junction bases outside the gene matches. Whole blood was collected in K2EDTA tubes by collaborating institutions according to the institutions' own protocols. For TCRbeta analysis, collaborators shipped samples in one of three forms: frozen whole blood, isolated PBMCs, or DNA extracted from either of those sample types. This sample was included in a study of blood T cell repertoires in COVID-19 (dated by TCRdb to about 2020). A note on the overall study: Collaborator samples came from the United States, Italy and Spain and covered acute and convalescent phases of COVID-19. The prospective study material was composed of cDNA or gDNA derived from T cells, B-cell-depleted T cells, or PBMCs. Subjects who had been exposed to COVID-19, were actively infected with it, or had recovered from it provided the deeply sampled blood TCRbeta repertoires that made up the dataset. The repertoires were released in a freely available public database intended as a resource for research on the immune response to SARS-CoV-2. The samples were drawn from the first 160 participants of the ongoing ImmuneRACE study and from 1,200 or so subjects provided by 6 global collaborators. Sample metadata almost always included a de-identified subject ID, COVID-19 status, age in years and sex. Where available, HLA class I and class II types were taken from metadata supplied by the sample provider and were not determined by assay-based typing. Summary of the overall study and its limitations: The amount of clinical and demographic metadata varied by source and participant and was provided uncurated.

TCRbeta CDR3 regions were amplified from genomic DNA using the immunoSEQ Assay, a bias-controlled multiplex PCR. Per the original workflow: The number of nucleated cells in each sample was estimated from the amplification of reference gene primers within the assay. To quantify the absolute abundance of each unique TCRbeta CDR3 rearrangement, sequence reads were collapsed and filtered. For each sample, productive Simpson clonality was calculated as the square root of Simpson's diversity index across productive rearrangements. The clones in this table, taken by TCRdb from immuneACCESS, are in-frame only. Not every clone is retained; where verified, under half of the shortfall comes from an unresolved V gene, and the cause of the rest is unknown. V and J calls and clone size are as listed in that table; D and trimming were resolved from the DNA. The sample records about 49,000 clones, approximately 90% of which are singletons. The ten top clones hold about 5% of the sample.

The receptor was isolated from a man aged 40-49 years with active COVID-19. The rearranged segments are TRBV5-1 and TRBJ2-6, with TRBD2 matching 7 junction bases. Input material: peripheral blood. The DNA reads as follows: TGCGCCAGCAGCGGCGGGGGCTCTGGGGCCAACGTCCTGACTTTC. Its product reads: CASSGGGSGANVLTF.